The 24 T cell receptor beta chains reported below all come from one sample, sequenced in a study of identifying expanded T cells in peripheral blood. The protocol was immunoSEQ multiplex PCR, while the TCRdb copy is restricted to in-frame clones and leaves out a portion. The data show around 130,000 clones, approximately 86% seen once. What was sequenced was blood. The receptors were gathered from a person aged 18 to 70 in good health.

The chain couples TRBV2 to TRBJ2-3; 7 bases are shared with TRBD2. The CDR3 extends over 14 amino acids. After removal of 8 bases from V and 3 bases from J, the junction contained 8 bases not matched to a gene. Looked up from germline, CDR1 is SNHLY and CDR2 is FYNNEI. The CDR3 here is CASPVAGETDTQYF. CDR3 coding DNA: TGTGCCAGCCCGGTAGCGGGCGAAACAGATACGCAGTATTTT.

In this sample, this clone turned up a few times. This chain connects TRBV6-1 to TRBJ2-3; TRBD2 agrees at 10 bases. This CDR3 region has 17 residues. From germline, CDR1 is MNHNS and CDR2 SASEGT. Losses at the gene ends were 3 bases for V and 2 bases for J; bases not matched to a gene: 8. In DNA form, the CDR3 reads TGTGCCAGCAGTGACCCCTCTAGCGGGGGCTACACAGATACGCAGTATTTT. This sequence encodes CASSDPSSGGYTDTQYF.

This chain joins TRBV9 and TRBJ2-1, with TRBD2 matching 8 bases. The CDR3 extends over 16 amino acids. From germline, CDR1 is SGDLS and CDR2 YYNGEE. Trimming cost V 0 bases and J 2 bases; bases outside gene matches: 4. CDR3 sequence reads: CASSVGPGGPYNEQFF. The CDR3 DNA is TGTGCCAGCAGCGTAGGTCCGGGGGGGCCCTACAATGAGCAGTTCTTC.

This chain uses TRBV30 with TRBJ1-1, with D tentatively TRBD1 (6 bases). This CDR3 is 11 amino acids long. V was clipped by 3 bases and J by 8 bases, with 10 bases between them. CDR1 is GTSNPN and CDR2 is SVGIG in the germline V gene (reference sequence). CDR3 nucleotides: TGTGCCTGGAGGGCCGGGACAGAAGCTTTCTTT. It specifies CAWRAGTEAFF.

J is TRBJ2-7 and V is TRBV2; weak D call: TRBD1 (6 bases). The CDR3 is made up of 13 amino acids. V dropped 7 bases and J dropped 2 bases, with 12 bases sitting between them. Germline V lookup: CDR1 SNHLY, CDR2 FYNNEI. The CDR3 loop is CASIAGDTYEQYF. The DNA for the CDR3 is TGTGCCAGCATAGCAGGGGACACCTACGAGCAGTACTTC.

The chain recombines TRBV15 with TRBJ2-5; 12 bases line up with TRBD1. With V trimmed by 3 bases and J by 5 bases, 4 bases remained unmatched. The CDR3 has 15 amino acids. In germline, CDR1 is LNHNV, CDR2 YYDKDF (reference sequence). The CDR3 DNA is TGTGCCACCAGCAGGGGGACAGGGGGCCCCGAGACCCAGTACTTC. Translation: CATSRGTGGPETQYF.

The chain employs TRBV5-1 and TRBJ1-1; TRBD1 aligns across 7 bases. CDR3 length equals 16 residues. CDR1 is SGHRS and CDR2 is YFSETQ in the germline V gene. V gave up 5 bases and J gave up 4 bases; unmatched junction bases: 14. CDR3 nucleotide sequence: TGCGCCAGCAGACCGATGACAGGGCAACAGGCCACTGAAGCTTTCTTT. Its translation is CASRPMTGQQATEAFF.

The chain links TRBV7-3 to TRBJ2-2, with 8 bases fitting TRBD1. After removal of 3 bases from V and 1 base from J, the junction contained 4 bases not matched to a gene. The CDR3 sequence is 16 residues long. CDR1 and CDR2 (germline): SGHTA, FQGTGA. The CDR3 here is CASSFQGAGNTGELFF. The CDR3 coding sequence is TGTGCCAGCAGCTTCCAGGGGGCCGGGAACACCGGGGAGCTGTTTTTT.

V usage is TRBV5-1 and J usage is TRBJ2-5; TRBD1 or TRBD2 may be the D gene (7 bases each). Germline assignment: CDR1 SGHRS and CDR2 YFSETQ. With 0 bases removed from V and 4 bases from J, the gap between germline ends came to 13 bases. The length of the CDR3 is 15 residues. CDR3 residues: CASSLERDSLETQYF. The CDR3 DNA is TGCGCCAGCAGCTTGGAGCGGGACAGCTTAGAGACCCAGTACTTC.

As DNA, the CDR3 is TGTGCCAGCAGCCGCGGGAGCACTGAAGCTTTCTTT. Translated, it gives CASSRGSTEAFF. The rearrangement joins TRBV7-9 to TRBJ1-1; D gene unclear. Trimming took 5 bases from V and 4 from J, leaving 8 bases between them. CDR1 SEHNR and CDR2 FQNEAQ come from the germline V gene (reference sequence). This CDR3 is 12 amino acids long.

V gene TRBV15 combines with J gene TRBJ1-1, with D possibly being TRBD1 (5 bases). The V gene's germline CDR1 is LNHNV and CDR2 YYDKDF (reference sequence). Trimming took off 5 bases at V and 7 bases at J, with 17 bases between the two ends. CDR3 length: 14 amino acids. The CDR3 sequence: CATSLSIWGSEAFF. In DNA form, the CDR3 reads TGTGCCACCAGCCTTTCTATTTGGGGGAGTGAAGCTTTCTTT.

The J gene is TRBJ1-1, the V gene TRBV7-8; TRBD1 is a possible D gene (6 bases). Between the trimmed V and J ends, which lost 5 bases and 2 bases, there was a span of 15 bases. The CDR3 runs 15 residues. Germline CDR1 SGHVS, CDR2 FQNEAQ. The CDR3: CASSPTQGRNTEAFF. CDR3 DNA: TGTGCCAGCAGCCCTACACAGGGAAGAAACACTGAAGCTTTCTTT.

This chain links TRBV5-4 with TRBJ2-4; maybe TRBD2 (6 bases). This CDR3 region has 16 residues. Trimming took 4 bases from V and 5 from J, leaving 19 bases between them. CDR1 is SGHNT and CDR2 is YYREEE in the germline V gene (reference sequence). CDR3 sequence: CASSPRRTGGENIQYF. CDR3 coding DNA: TGTGCCAGCAGCCCCCGGCGGACCGGAGGGGAAAACATTCAGTACTTC.

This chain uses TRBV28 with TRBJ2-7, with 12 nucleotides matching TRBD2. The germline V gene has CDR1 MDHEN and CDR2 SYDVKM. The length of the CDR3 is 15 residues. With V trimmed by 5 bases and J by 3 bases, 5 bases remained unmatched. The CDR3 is CASSTRTSGVYEQYF. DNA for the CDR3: TGTGCCAGCAGTACTCGGACTAGCGGGGTCTACGAGCAGTACTTC.

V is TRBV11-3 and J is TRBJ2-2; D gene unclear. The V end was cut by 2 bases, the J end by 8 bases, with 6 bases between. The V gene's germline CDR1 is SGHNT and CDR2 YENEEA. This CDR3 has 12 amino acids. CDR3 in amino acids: CASSLKGGELFF. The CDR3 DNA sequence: TGTGCCAGCAGCTTAAAGGGAGGGGAGCTGTTTTTT.

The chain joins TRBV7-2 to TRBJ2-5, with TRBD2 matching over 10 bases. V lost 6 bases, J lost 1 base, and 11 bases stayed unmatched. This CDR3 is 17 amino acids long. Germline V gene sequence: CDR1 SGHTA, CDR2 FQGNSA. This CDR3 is CASSLGVAGGRQETQYF. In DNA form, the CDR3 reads TGTGCCAGCAGTCTAGGGGTAGCGGGGGGCCGCCAAGAGACCCAGTACTTC.

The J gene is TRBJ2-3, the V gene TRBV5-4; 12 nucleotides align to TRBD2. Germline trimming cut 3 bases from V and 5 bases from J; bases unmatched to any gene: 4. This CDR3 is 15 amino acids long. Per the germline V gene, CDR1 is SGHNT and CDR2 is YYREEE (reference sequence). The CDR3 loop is CASSSSGGALDTQYF. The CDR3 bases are TGTGCCAGCAGCTCTAGCGGGGGGGCATTAGATACGCAGTATTTT.

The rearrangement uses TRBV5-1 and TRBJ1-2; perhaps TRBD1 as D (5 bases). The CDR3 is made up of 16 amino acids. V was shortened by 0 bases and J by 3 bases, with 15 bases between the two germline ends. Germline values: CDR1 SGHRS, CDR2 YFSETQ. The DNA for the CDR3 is TGCGCCAGCAGCTTGGAAAGCCAGGGCGATGACTATGGCTACACCTTC. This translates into CASSLESQGDDYGYTF.

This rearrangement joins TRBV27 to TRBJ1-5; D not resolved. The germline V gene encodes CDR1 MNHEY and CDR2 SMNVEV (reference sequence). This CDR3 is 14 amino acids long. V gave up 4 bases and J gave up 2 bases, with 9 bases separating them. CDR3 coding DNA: TGTGCCAGCAGTTGGTTGGATGGCAATCAGCCCCAGCATTTT. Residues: CASSWLDGNQPQHF.

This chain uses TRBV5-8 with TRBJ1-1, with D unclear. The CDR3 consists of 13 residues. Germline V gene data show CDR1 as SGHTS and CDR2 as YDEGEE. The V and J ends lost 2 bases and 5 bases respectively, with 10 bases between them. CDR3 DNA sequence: TGTGCCAGCAGCTTTTCTGAGGCGACTGAAGCTTTCTTT. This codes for CASSFSEATEAFF.

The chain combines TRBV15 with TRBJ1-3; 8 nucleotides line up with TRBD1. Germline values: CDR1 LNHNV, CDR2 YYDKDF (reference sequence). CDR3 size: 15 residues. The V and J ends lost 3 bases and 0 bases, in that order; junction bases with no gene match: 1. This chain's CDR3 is CATSRDRASGNTIYF. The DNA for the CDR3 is TGTGCCACCAGCAGGGACAGGGCCTCTGGAAACACCATATATTTT.

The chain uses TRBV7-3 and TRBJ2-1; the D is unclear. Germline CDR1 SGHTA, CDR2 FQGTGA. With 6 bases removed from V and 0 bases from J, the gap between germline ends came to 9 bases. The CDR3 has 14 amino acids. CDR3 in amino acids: CASRGGSSYNEQFF. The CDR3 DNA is TGTGCCAGCAGGGGTGGAAGCTCCTACAATGAGCAGTTCTTC.

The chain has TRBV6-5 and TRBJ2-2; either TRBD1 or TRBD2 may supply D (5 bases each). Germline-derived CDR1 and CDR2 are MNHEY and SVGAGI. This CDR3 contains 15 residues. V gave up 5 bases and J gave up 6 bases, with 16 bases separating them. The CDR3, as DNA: TGTGCCAGCAGTCAATCAGGGAGTTTTGCCGGGGAGCTGTTTTTT. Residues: CASSQSGSFAGELFF.

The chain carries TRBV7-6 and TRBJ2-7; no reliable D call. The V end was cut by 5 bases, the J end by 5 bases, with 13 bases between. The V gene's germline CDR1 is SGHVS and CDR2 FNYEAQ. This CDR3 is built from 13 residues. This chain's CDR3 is CASSALNIDEQYF. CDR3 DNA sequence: TGTGCCAGCAGCGCCCTGAATATTGACGAGCAGTACTTC.